The clone carrying this T cell receptor beta chain was counted at least ten times. Its cognate antigen is unknown. V was shortened by 3 bases and J by 5 bases, with 7 bases between the two germline ends. Germline V gene sequence: CDR1 SGHTA, CDR2 FQGNSA. The length of the CDR3 is 13 residues. The data are from a study of T-cell reconstitution after alpha-beta-depleted transplantation in children. Unique molecular identifiers were used to barcode this TCRbeta library. From the PCR reads, TCRdb called clonotypes with MiXCR, one entry per CDR3 protein. The repertoire holds about 300,000 distinct CDR3 sequences, over 7.5% seen once, with approximately 9.1% in the top ten. Study-wide points: T-cell counts and diversity were attributed mostly to newly produced T cells one year after transplant. Several hundred graft clones that had expanded were reportedly the source of alpha-beta T cells about two months after transplant.

The receptor's source is a female patient aged 2 to 10 who had a stem cell transplant for Fanconi anemia, so the T cells may come from the graft donor. The gene calls are TRBV7-2 and TRBJ1-4; unclear D gene. Sequencing was performed on peripheral blood, taken 360 days after TCRalphabeta/CD19-depleted stem cell transplant. The CDR3 sequence is CASSFAGNEKLFF. CDR3 nucleotide sequence: TGTGCCAGCAGCTTTGCGGGCAATGAAAAACTGTTTTTT.